This T cell receptor beta chain was retrieved from a study of regulatory T cells in long-lasting Graves disease. Investigators prepared the TCR beta libraries by applying iRepertoire HTBI primers and Arm-PCR of CDR3 regions. In the original processing: Overall, samples carried around 68 TRBV and more than 13 TRBJ segments. TCRdb called the multiplex PCR reads again in MiXCR, with one record for every CDR3 protein. The V and J calls reflect TCRdb's pipeline rather than the authors' work. The sample yields around 340,000 distinct CDR3 sequences, roughly 21% seen once. This clonotype was seen at least ten times. What it binds is not known. General study points: Persistent-disease Graves' patients showed less TCR diversity than new cases.

The time point here: persistent/refractory GD, antithyroid drugs over 5 years with positive TRAb. The TCR library was made from RNA extracted from PBMCs. Graves' disease diagnoses used American Thyroid Association guidelines. Approximately 8.3 milliliters of peripheral blood went into EDTA tubes. The CDR3 length is 16 residues. V shed 2 bases and J shed 1 base, with 14 bases lying between them. In germline, CDR1 is MNHEY, CDR2 SVGEGT. The sequences come from peripheral blood mononuclear cells (PBMCs), collected when the disease was refractory, from a patient treated with antithyroid drugs. The chain recombines TRBV6-2 or TRBV6-3 with TRBJ1-1; no clear D gene. The TCR comes from a female donor with Graves disease. The CDR3 loop is CASSYPARRGNTEAFF. The CDR3 DNA sequence: TGTGCCAGCAGTTACCCGGCTAGGCGGGGGAACACTGAAGCTTTCTTT.